This paragraph reports one T cell receptor (beta chain). CDR3 length equals 15 residues. Trimming shortened V by 6 bases and J by 2 bases, and 17 bases separated the two germline ends. Germline loops: CDR1 MNHEY, CDR2 SVGAGI. This sample stems from a study of cytomegalovirus exposure and HLA in healthy donors. In the PCR, 60 Vbeta and 13 Jbeta primers were used. This table comes from immunoSEQ multiplex PCR, and its TCRdb copy is limited to in-frame clones, with some not included. The profile covers 150,000 to 200,000 clones, with around 81% appearing a single time and more than 5.5% taken by the ten largest.

This receptor was obtained from a man between 35 and 55 years old in good health and CMV-seronegative. V is TRBV6-5 and J is TRBJ2-7; D perhaps matches TRBD1 (6 bases). The sample consisted of PBMCs. CDR3 in amino acids: CASSLTGNGPYEQYF. In DNA form, the CDR3 reads TGTGCCAGCAGCCTTACAGGGAATGGCCCCTACGAGCAGTACTTC.